Described below is a single TCR beta chain sequence and its context. Antigen: not known. Produced via immunoSEQ multiplex PCR; TCRdb's table is partial and in-frame only. The table lists 15,000 to 20,000 clones, around 71% of them singletons, with approximately 3.7% in the top ten. The sample belongs to a study of Tregs in tolerant kidney transplant recipients. This CDR3 spans 13 amino acids. Germline V gene sequence: CDR1 KGHSH, CDR2 LQKENI. Trimming pared 5 bases from V and 8 bases from J, leaving 12 bases between. The TCR comes from a human donor in good health. J is TRBJ1-4 and V is TRBV18; D unresolved. Sequenced material: Tregs from blood cultured with allogeneic cells. CDR3 amino acids: CASSSGLGEKLFF. The CDR3 region has the DNA TGTGCCAGCTCATCCGGGCTGGGGGAAAAACTGTTTTTT.